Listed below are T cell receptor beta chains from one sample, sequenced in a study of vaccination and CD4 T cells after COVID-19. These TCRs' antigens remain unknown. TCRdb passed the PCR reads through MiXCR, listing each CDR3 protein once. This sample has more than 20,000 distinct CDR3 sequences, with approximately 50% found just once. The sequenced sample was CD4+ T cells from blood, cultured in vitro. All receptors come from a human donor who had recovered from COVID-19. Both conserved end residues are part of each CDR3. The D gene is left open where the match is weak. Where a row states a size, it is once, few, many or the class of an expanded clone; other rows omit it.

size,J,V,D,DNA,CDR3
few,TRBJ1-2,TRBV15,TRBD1,TGTGCCACCAGCAGAGATCGGACAGGGGTTTATGGCTACACCTTC,CATSRDRTGVYGYTF
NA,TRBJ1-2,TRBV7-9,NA,TGTGCCAGCAGCTTGAGCAAGGCGTCGGGTGGCTACACCTTC,CASSLSKASGGYTF
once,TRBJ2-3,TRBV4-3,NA,TGCGCCAGCAGCCAAGAGCTTAGGGGGGGTGGAACAGATACGCAGTATTTT,CASSQELRGGGTDTQYF
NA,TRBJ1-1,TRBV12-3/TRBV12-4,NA,TGTGCCAGCAGCAGTTTGGACGGCGGGGAGGCTTTCTTT,CASSSLDGGEAFF
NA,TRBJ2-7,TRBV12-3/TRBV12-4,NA,TGTGCCAGCAGCATCAGGGGTAGGAGCTCCTACGAGCAGTACTTC,CASSIRGRSSYEQYF
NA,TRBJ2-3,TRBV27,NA,TGTGCCAGCAGCCGTGGGGCGTTCGGCACAGATACGCAGTATTTT,CASSRGAFGTDTQYF
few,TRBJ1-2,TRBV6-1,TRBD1,TGTGCCAGCAGACAGGACAGGGACTATGGCTACACCTTC,CASRQDRDYGYTF
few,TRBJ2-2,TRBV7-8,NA,TGTGCCAGCAGCTTACGAGGGCAGGCCACCGGGGAGCTGTTTTTT,CASSLRGQATGELFF
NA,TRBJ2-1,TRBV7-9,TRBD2,TGTGCCAGCAGCTCTCTAGTGACTAGCGGGAGAACCTACAATGAGCAGTTCTTC,CASSSLVTSGRTYNEQFF
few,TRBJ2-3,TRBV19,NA,TGTGCCAGTAGCCCATTCTCGGGGGTGACAGATACGCAGTATTTT,CASSPFSGVTDTQYF
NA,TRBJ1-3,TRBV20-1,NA,TGCAGTGCTAGAGCGTCAGGCTCTGGAAACACCATATATTTT,CSARASGSGNTIYF
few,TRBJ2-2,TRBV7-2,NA,TGTGCCAGCAGCCCAACGGGACTGACGAACACCGGGGAGCTGTTTTTT,CASSPTGLTNTGELFF
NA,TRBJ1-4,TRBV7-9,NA,TGTGCCAGCAGCTTAGGGAGACAGGCCCGGAATGAAAAACTGTTTTTT,CASSLGRQARNEKLFF
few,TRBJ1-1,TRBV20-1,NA,TGCAGTGCTAGAGATCCCCCGGGCAGGAACACTGAAGCTTTCTTT,CSARDPPGRNTEAFF
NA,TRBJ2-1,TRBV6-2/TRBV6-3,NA,TGTGCCAGCAGTTTCCCCGGACAGTACAATGAGCAGTTCTTC,CASSFPGQYNEQFF
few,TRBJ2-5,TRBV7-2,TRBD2,TGTGCCAGCAGCTTAGTTGTTAGCGGGGGGCGCAGAGAGACCCAGTACTTC,CASSLVVSGGRRETQYF
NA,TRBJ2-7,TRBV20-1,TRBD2,TGCAGTGCTAGAGATTCCAGCGGGAACTACGAGCAGTACTTC,CSARDSSGNYEQYF
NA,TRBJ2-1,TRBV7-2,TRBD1,TGTGCCAGCAGCACCAGACAGGGGGCTAGGGAGCAGTTCTTC,CASSTRQGAREQFF
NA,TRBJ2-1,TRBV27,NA,TGTGCCAGCAGTCTGATTACCGGGATTTACAATGAGCAGTTCTTC,CASSLITGIYNEQFF
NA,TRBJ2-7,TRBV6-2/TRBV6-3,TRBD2,TGTGCCAGCAGTCGGGGACTAGGAGGAAACGAGCAGTACTTC,CASSRGLGGNEQYF
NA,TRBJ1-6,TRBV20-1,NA,TGCAGTGCTAGAGGGCTCTCCGATAATTCACCCCTCCACTTT,CSARGLSDNSPLHF
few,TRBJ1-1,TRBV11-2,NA,TGTGCCAGCAGCTCGGGACGTAAGTTTGACGCTTTCTTT,CASSSGRKFDAFF
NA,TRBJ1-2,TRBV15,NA,TGTGCCACCAGCAACGCAGGCCGAAATAACTATGGCTACACCTTC,CATSNAGRNNYGYTF
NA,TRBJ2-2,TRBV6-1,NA,TGTGCCAGCAGTGGAAAAAACACCGGGGAGCTGTTTTTT,CASSGKNTGELFF
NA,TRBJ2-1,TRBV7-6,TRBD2,TGTGCCAGCAGCTTCACTAGCGGGCTGGACAATGAGCAGTTCTTC,CASSFTSGLDNEQFF
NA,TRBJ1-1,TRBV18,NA,TGTGCCAGCTCACCGGGCTTGGGCGGCGAAGCTTTCTTT,CASSPGLGGEAFF
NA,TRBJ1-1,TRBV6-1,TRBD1,TGTGCCAGCCGATGGGACAGCATGAACACTGAAGCTTTCTTT,CASRWDSMNTEAFF
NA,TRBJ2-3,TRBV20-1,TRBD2,TGCAGTGCTCCGGAGACCGGGACTAGCGGACTCACAGATACGCAGTATTTT,CSAPETGTSGLTDTQYF
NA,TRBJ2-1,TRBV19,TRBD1,TGTGCCAGTAAAGTAGGGGGCAGCTCCTACAATGAGCAGTTCTTC,CASKVGGSSYNEQFF
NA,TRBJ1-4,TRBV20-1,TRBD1,TGCAGTGCCATACAGGGGGGAGAAAAACTGTTTTTT,CSAIQGGEKLFF
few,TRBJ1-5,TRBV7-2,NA,TGTGCCAGCAGTGCAGAAGGGGGCAATCAGCCCCAGCATTTT,CASSAEGGNQPQHF
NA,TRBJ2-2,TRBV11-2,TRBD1,TGTGCCAGCAGCCCCAGGGGGACCCTGAACACCGGGGAGCTGTTTTTT,CASSPRGTLNTGELFF
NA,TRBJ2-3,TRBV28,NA,TGTGCCAGCAGCCTTCTAGGACCAGATACGCAGTATTTT,CASSLLGPDTQYF
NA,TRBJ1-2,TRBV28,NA,TGTGCCAGCAGTTTCAACCTTGGGGGGACTAATGGCTACACCTTC,CASSFNLGGTNGYTF
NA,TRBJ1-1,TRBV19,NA,TGTGCCAGTAGTGAGGCCCTGAGGTGGAACACTGAAGCTTTCTTT,CASSEALRWNTEAFF
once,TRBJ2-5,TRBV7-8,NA,TGTGCCAGCAGCTTAGCGGGAGTTTCAGTGACCCAGTACTTC,CASSLAGVSVTQYF
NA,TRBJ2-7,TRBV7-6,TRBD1,TGTGCCAGCAGCCCCCTGACAGGGGCCTACGAGCAGTACTTC,CASSPLTGAYEQYF
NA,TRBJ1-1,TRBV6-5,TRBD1,TGTGCCAGCAGTTTAGGGACAGCCGCGGAAGCTTTCTTT,CASSLGTAAEAFF
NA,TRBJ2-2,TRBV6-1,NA,TGTGCCAGCAGCTCCGGGTGGGGGGAGCTGTTTTTT,CASSSGWGELFF
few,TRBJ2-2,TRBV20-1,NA,TGCAGTGCCCAAACCAGAAAGTACACCGGGGAGCTGTTTTTT,CSAQTRKYTGELFF
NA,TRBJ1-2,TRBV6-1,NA,TGTGCCAGCAGTGAAGTAACAGCCTATGGCTACACCTTC,CASSEVTAYGYTF
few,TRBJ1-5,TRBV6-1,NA,TGTGCCAGCAGCCGGGGTGGTAGCAATCAGCCCCAGCATTTT,CASSRGGSNQPQHF
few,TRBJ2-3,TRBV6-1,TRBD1,TGTGCCACTGACAGGGACACAGATACGCAGTATTTT,CATDRDTDTQYF
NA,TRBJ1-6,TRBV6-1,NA,TGTGCCAGCAGCCCTCTTAATTCACCCCTCCACTTT,CASSPLNSPLHF
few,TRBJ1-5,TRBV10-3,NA,TGTGCCATCAGTGAGTGGGGGGATAGCAATCAGCCCCAGCATTTT,CAISEWGDSNQPQHF
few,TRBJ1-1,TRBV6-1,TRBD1,TGTGCCAGCAAACTCGACAGGGGGCCCAGTAGGGGCACTGAAGCTTTCTTT,CASKLDRGPSRGTEAFF